The rows below give T cell receptor beta chains drawn from one sample of a study of T cells in Graves' hyperthyroidism and ophthalmopathy. One entry per CDR3 protein results from TCRdb running MiXCR on the multiplex PCR reads. Of approximately 40,000 distinct CDR3 sequences listed, roughly half are singletons. The specimen sequenced was blood. The receptor set was obtained from a man aged 35 to 55 with Graves' ophthalmopathy. Each CDR3 is given with its conserved first and last residue. D genes are given only for firm matches. Clone size appears in some rows only: once, few, many, or a class for an expanded clone.

J gene: TRBJ2-1; D gene: -; V gene: TRBV20-1; clone size: -; CDR3 DNA: TGCAGTGCCCATAAAGTATACAATGAGCAGTTCTTC; CDR3 protein: CSAHKVYNEQFF
J gene: TRBJ2-7; D gene: TRBD1; V gene: TRBV4-1; clone size: many; CDR3 DNA: TGCGCCAGCAGCCAAGCTTACTCAGGGGGCGTCTACGAGCAGTACTTC; CDR3 protein: CASSQAYSGGVYEQYF
J gene: TRBJ2-1; D gene: -; V gene: TRBV28; clone size: many; CDR3 DNA: TGTGCCAGCAGTGAAAGCCGGGAGAGGGGCCCCAGGGGTGAGCAGTTCTTC; CDR3 protein: CASSESRERGPRGEQFF
J gene: TRBJ2-7; D gene: -; V gene: TRBV18; clone size: few; CDR3 DNA: TGTGCCAGCTCAACACTAAACCGGGTCCCGGGTAAGCAGTACTTC; CDR3 protein: CASSTLNRVPGKQYF
J gene: TRBJ2-7; D gene: -; V gene: TRBV11-2; clone size: many; CDR3 DNA: TGTGCCAGCAGCCGCGCCACGGGGGCTTTGGGCTACGAGCAGTACTTC; CDR3 protein: CASSRATGALGYEQYF
J gene: TRBJ1-2; D gene: TRBD1; V gene: TRBV19; clone size: once; CDR3 DNA: TGTGCCAGTAGTGGGACAGGGTATGGCTACACCTTC; CDR3 protein: CASSGTGYGYTF
J gene: TRBJ2-1; D gene: -; V gene: TRBV10-3; clone size: medium-sized; CDR3 DNA: TGTGCCATCAGTGAGTCTGCGCAGAAGTTCTTC; CDR3 protein: CAISESAQKFF
J gene: TRBJ1-4; D gene: -; V gene: TRBV5-1; clone size: -; CDR3 DNA: TGCGCCAGCAGCTTCGTCGCAGATAATGAAAAACTGTTTTTT; CDR3 protein: CASSFVADNEKLFF
J gene: TRBJ2-2; D gene: -; V gene: TRBV2; clone size: many; CDR3 DNA: TGTGCCAGCGGAAACAGGGATTTTGGGGGAACCGGGGAGCTGTTTTTT; CDR3 protein: CASGNRDFGGTGELFF
J gene: TRBJ2-7; D gene: -; V gene: TRBV5-1; clone size: -; CDR3 DNA: TGCGCCAGCAGTTGGCAGGAACGCGTCTACGAGCAGTACTTC; CDR3 protein: CASSWQERVYEQYF
J gene: TRBJ2-1; D gene: TRBD2; V gene: TRBV9; clone size: medium-sized; CDR3 DNA: TGTGCCAGCAGCTCAAGGACTAGCGGGATCGCGAATGAGCAGTTCTTC; CDR3 protein: CASSSRTSGIANEQFF
J gene: TRBJ1-1; D gene: -; V gene: TRBV5-1; clone size: many; CDR3 DNA: TGCGCCAGCAGCGCTAATGGGAACACTGAAGCTTTCTTT; CDR3 protein: CASSANGNTEAFF
J gene: TRBJ2-1; D gene: TRBD1; V gene: TRBV2; clone size: -; CDR3 DNA: TGTGCCAGCAGTGGGACAGGGGGGAGCTCCTACAATGAGCAGTTCTTC; CDR3 protein: CASSGTGGSSYNEQFF
J gene: TRBJ1-2; D gene: -; V gene: TRBV10-3; clone size: -; CDR3 DNA: TGTGCCATCAGTATTAGGGATGGCTACACCTTC; CDR3 protein: CAISIRDGYTF